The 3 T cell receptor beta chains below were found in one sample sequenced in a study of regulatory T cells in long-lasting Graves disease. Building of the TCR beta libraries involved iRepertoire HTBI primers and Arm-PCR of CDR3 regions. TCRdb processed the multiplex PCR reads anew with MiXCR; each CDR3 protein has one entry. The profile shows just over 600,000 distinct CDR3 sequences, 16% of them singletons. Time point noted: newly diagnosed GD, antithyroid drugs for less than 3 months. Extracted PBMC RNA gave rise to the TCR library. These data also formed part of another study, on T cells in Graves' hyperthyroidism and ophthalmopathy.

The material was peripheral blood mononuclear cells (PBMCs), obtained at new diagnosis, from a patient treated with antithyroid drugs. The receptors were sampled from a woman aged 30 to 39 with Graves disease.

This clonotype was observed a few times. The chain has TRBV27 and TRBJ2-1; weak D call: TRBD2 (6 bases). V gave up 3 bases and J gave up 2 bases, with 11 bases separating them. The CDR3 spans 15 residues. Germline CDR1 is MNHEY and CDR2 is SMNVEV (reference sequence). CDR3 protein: CASSFVGGAYNEQFF. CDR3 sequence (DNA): TGTGCCAGCAGTTTCGTGGGGGGAGCCTACAATGAGCAGTTCTTC.

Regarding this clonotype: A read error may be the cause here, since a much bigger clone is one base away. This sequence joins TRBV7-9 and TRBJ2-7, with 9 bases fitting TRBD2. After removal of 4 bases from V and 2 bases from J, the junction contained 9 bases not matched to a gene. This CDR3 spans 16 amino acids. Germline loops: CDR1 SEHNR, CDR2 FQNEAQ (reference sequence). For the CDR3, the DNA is TGTGCCAGCAGCTCCCGGGCGGGAGGGCGACCCTACGAGCAGTACTTC. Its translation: CASSSRAGGRPYEQYF. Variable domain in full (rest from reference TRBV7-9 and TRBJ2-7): DTGVSQNPRHKITKRGQNVTFRCDPISEHNRLYWYRQTLGQGPEFLTYFQNEAQLEKSRLLSDRFSAERPKGSFSTLEIQRTEQGDSAMYLCASSSRAGGRPYEQYFGPGTRLTVT.

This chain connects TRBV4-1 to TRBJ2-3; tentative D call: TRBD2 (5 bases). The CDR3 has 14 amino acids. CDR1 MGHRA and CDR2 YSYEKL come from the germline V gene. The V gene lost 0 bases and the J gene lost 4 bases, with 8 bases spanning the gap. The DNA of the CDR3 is TGCGCCAGCAGCCAAGAGGGGAGACCAGATACGCAGTATTTT. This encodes CASSQEGRPDTQYF.